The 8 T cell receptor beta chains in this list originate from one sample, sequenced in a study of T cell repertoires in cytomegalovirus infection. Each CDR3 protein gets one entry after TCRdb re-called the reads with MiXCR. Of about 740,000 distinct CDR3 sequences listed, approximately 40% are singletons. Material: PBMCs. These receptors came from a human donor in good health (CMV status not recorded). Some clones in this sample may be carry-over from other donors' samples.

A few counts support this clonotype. The CDR3 region has the DNA TGTGCCAGCAGTTACTCGAGAAGAGGCGGGGAGCTGTTTTTT. Residues: CASSYSRRGGELFF. The chain employs TRBV6-5 and TRBJ2-2; no definite D call. Trimming removed 0 bases at V and 7 bases at J, with 9 bases between. The CDR3 runs to 14 residues. Germline CDR1 reads MNHEY; CDR2 reads SVGAGI.

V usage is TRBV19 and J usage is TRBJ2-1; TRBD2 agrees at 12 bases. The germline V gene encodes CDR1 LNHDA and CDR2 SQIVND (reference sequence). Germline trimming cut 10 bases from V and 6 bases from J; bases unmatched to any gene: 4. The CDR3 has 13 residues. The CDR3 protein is CAIGLAGSNEQFF. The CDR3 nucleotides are TGTGCCATAGGACTAGCGGGGTCCAATGAGCAGTTCTTC.

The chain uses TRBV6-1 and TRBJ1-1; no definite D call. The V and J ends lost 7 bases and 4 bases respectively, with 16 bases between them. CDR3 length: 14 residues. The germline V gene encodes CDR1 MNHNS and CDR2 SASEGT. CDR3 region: CASTLKGGPTEAFF. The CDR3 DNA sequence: TGTGCCAGCACCCTCAAAGGAGGACCCACTGAAGCTTTCTTT.

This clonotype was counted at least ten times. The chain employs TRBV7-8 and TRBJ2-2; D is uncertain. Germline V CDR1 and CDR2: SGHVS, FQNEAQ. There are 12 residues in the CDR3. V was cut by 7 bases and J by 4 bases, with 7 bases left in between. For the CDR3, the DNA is TGTGCCAGCAAGTTCGCCACCGGGGAGCTGTTTTTT. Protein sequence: CASKFATGELFF.

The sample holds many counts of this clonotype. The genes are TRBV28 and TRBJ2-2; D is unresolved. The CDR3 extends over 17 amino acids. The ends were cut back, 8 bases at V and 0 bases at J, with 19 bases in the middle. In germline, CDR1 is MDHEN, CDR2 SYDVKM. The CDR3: CASGSVTEDANTGELFF. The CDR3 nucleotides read TGTGCCAGCGGATCAGTGACCGAGGACGCGAACACCGGGGAGCTGTTTTTT.

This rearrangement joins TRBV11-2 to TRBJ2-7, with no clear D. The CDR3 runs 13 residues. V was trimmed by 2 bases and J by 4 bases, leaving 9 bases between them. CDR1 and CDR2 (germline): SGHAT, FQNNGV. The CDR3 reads CASSLNIRYEQYF. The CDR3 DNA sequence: TGTGCCAGCAGCTTAAATATTCGGTACGAGCAGTACTTC.

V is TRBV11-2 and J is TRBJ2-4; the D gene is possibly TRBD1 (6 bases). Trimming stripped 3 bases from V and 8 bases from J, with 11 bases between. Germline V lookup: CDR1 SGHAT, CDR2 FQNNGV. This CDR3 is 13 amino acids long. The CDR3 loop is CASSLSGVHIQYF. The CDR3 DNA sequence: TGTGCCAGCAGCTTGTCAGGGGTTCACATTCAGTACTTC.

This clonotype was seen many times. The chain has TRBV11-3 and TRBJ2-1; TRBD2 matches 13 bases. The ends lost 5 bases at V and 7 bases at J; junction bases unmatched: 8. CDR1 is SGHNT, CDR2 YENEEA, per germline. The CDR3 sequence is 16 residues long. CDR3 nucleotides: TGTGCCAGCAGCCCGGGACTAGCGGGATTCTATAATGAGCAGTTCTTC. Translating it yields CASSPGLAGFYNEQFF.